These 18 T cell receptor beta chains share one sample of origin, sequenced in a study of blood T cell repertoires in COVID-19. Method: immunoSEQ multiplex PCR; TCRdb's copy keeps in-frame clones and lacks some. The table has 210,000 or so clones, 75% to 85% seen once. Sequenced material: PBMCs or T cells enriched from blood (not recorded which). The receptor source for this set is a man aged 30-40 years with acute COVID-19.

The gene calls are TRBV6-5 and TRBJ2-7, with TRBD2 as a possible D gene (5 bases). CDR3 length: 13 residues. The V gene's germline CDR1 is MNHEY and CDR2 SVGAGI. V lost 5 bases and J lost 6, with 14 bases in between. The CDR3 spells CASSPGSLAEQYF. Written as DNA, the CDR3 is TGTGCCAGCAGTCCGGGGTCTCTCGCCGAGCAGTACTTC.

The chain links TRBV11-2 to TRBJ1-2; a possible D gene is TRBD1 (6 bases). Germline V gene lookup returns CDR1 SGHAT and CDR2 FQNNGV. This CDR3 is 14 amino acids long. Trimming took 8 bases from V and 7 from J, leaving 20 bases between them. The CDR3 nucleotides read TGTGCCAGCGAAGGCGGGGGGGGCGCTTCTGGCTACACCTTC. This gives the protein CASEGGGGASGYTF.

This chain connects TRBV28 to TRBJ1-3; no clear D. The length of the CDR3 is 14 residues. Trimming pared 3 bases from V and 0 bases from J, leaving 6 bases between. CDR1 and CDR2 from the germline V gene are MDHEN and SYDVKM. This CDR3 is CASSLRVSGNTIYF. As DNA, the CDR3 is TGTGCCAGCAGTTTGCGAGTCTCTGGAAACACCATATATTTT.

This chain connects TRBV27 to TRBJ1-4; a weak D match, TRBD1 (6 bases). Germline CDR1 MNHEY, CDR2 SMNVEV (reference sequence). This CDR3 is 15 amino acids long. V was trimmed by 5 bases and J by 4 bases, leaving 14 bases between them. The CDR3 loop reads CASSANRDHNEKLFF. DNA for the CDR3: TGTGCCAGCAGTGCCAACAGGGACCATAATGAAAAACTGTTTTTT.

The chain carries TRBV19 and TRBJ2-5; the match to TRBD1 covers 7 bases. CDR1 is LNHDA and CDR2 is SQIVND in the germline V gene (reference sequence). Losses at the gene ends were 6 bases for V and 4 bases for J; bases not matched to a gene: 11. The CDR3 is 15 amino acids. CDR3 loop: CASSPRTGRLETQYF. The CDR3 DNA reads as TGTGCCAGTAGCCCCCGGACAGGCCGACTAGAGACCCAGTACTTC.

This clone has a handful of counts. V usage is TRBV19 and J usage is TRBJ1-6; D is unclear. The CDR3 sequence is 15 residues long. In germline, CDR1 is LNHDA, CDR2 SQIVND (reference sequence). Trimming pared 5 bases from V and 7 bases from J, leaving 15 bases between. CDR3 sequence (DNA): TGTGCCAGTAGTGTCTCCCCCGAGGGCAATTCACCCCTCCACTTT. This encodes CASSVSPEGNSPLHF.

V is TRBV2 and J is TRBJ1-2; TRBD1 is a possible D gene (5 bases). The ends were cut back, 1 base at V and 8 bases at J, with 17 bases in the middle. The CDR3 totals 15 residues. Germline CDR1 and CDR2: SNHLY and FYNNEI. CDR3 amino acids: CASSEVAGLEKGYTF. The CDR3 nucleotides read TGTGCCAGCAGTGAAGTGGCAGGGTTGGAAAAAGGCTACACCTTC.

The genes are TRBV18 and TRBJ1-6; tentative D call: TRBD1 (6 bases). The CDR3 is made up of 15 amino acids. The V end was cut by 6 bases, the J end by 9 bases, with 18 bases between. Germline assignment: CDR1 KGHSH and CDR2 LQKENI. The CDR3 reads CASSPQQGLSSPLHF. DNA for the CDR3: TGTGCCAGCTCGCCCCAACAGGGTCTCAGTTCACCCCTCCACTTT.

The rearrangement links TRBV5-6 to TRBJ2-7; 7 nucleotides agree with TRBD1. The CDR3 runs to 14 residues. The trim removed 2 bases at V and 7 bases at J, leaving 9 bases unmatched. CDR1 SGHDT and CDR2 YYEEEE come from the germline V gene. In nucleotides, the CDR3 is TGTGCCAGCAGCTTTGGGGACAGTAATAAGGAGCAGTACTTC. As protein: CASSFGDSNKEQYF.

CDR3 DNA: TGTGCCAGCACTGTGGGGCAGGGGCTATATGGCTACACCTTC. This gives the protein CASTVGQGLYGYTF. The rearrangement uses TRBV2 and TRBJ1-2, with a possible D match to TRBD1 (6 bases). Germline-derived CDR1 and CDR2 are SNHLY and FYNNEI. This CDR3 has 14 residues. V was shortened by 7 bases and J by 5 bases, with 17 bases between the two germline ends.

The chain recombines TRBV7-9 with TRBJ2-3; the D is unclear. The germline gives CDR1 SEHNR, CDR2 FQNEAQ (reference sequence). V lost 5 bases to trimming and J lost 0 bases, with 12 bases between them. There are 15 residues in the CDR3. This CDR3 reads CASSPTLASTDTQYF. The CDR3 nucleotides read TGTGCCAGCAGCCCCACTCTTGCTAGCACAGATACGCAGTATTTT.

This clone was counted between two and nine times. The DNA for the CDR3 is TGTGCCAGCAGCTTAGATTTCGGGTTGGCTCAGCCCCAGCATTTT. It is translated as CASSLDFGLAQPQHF. The chain links TRBV7-6 to TRBJ1-5; D is unclear. Between the trimmed V and J ends, which lost 1 base and 6 bases, there was a span of 13 bases. Germline V gives CDR1 SGHVS, CDR2 FNYEAQ. There are 15 residues in the CDR3.

The chain has TRBV4-1 and TRBJ2-5; the match to TRBD2 covers 10 bases. Germline CDR1 reads MGHRA; CDR2 reads YSYEKL. The length of the CDR3 is 16 residues. J was trimmed by 7 bases and V by 0 bases; bases with no gene match: 8. The CDR3 loop is CASSQEERGGFGTQYF. CDR3 coding DNA: TGCGCCAGCAGCCAAGAAGAGCGGGGGGGCTTCGGGACCCAGTACTTC.

V gene TRBV5-4 combines with J gene TRBJ2-7, with 15 nucleotides matching TRBD2. The junction had 3 bases not matched to a gene; V was cut back by 9 bases and J by 2 bases. The CDR3 is 14 amino acids. The V gene's germline CDR1 is SGHNT and CDR2 YYREEE (reference sequence). In nucleotides, the CDR3 is TGTGCCATAGGGACTAGCGGGGGGCCCTACGAGCAGTACTTC. It translates to CAIGTSGGPYEQYF. Full variable domain (rest looked up from reference TRBV5-4 and TRBJ2-7): ETGVTQSPTHLIKTRGQQVTLRCSSQSGHNTVSWYQQALGQGPQFIFQYYREEENGRGNFPPRFSGLQFPNYSSELNVNALELDDSALYLCAIGTSGGPYEQYFGPGTRLTVT.

V and J are TRBV21-1 and TRBJ1-1. TRBV21-1 is shown as a pseudogene. The CDR3 contains 19 residues. In DNA form, the CDR3 reads TGTGCCAGCAGCAAAGGGGGGGGGCGCCTCTTAGGTATGAACACTGAAGCTTTCTTT. Translation gives CASSKGGGRLLGMNTEAFF.

This chain connects TRBV13 to TRBJ2-7; tentative D call: TRBD1 (6 bases). This CDR3 is built from 13 residues. Germline-derived CDR1 and CDR2 are PRHDT and FYEKMQ (reference sequence). Trimming left V 4 bases short and J 3 bases short, with 10 bases between. The CDR3 here is CASSSTGLYEQYF. CDR3 in DNA: TGTGCCAGCAGCTCCACAGGGCTCTACGAGCAGTACTTC.

This rearrangement joins TRBV7-9 to TRBJ2-3; TRBD1 matches 8 bases. The ends lost 5 bases at V and 6 bases at J; junction bases unmatched: 7. Germline CDR1 reads SEHNR; CDR2 reads FQNEAQ (reference sequence). The CDR3 sequence is 14 residues long. This CDR3 reads CASSTRDRRDTQYF. CDR3 nucleotides: TGTGCCAGCAGCACCCGGGACAGGAGGGATACGCAGTATTTT.

This clone appeared a single time. This sequence joins TRBV10-3 and TRBJ1-2; no definite D call. The ends were cut back, 4 bases at V and 4 bases at J, with 16 bases in the middle. Germline values: CDR1 ENHRY, CDR2 SYGVKD. This CDR3 comprises 15 residues. CDR3 sequence: CAISASPGVFYGYTF. CDR3 coding DNA: TGTGCCATCAGTGCCAGCCCCGGGGTATTCTATGGCTACACCTTC.